What follows describes a single TCR beta chain. Antigen specificity is unknown. This entry is derived from a study of Graves' ophthalmopathy and Graves' hyperthyroidism. Study-wide findings and caveats: Clonotypes were expanded in thyroid at above 0.001 frequency, and most also appeared in blood.

CDR3 length: 18 residues. The V gene end was trimmed by 2 bases and the J gene end by 3 bases; junction bases not matched to a gene: 9. CDR1 is MDHEN and CDR2 is SYDVKM in the germline V gene. Hyperthyroidism patients, aged 18 to 65, were newly diagnosed, under 2 months' duration. Transcripts of RNA were the source for amplifying TCR beta CDR3 regions. Investigators did first-round RT-PCR with HTBI primers, then second-round multiplex PCR. TCRdb analysed the multiplex PCR reads with MiXCR anew, one entry per CDR3 protein. The table shows roughly 1.1 million distinct CDR3 sequences, with about two fifths occurring only once.

The chain carries TRBV28 and TRBJ2-2; 10 bases fit TRBD2. This TCR was recovered from an adult man with Graves' hyperthyroidism. The sample taken for sequencing was peripheral blood or thyroid tissue (not recorded which). CDR3 loop: CASSLPRTSGLDTGELFF. As DNA, the CDR3 is TGTGCCAGCAGTTTACCCCGGACTAGCGGCCTTGACACCGGGGAGCTGTTTTTT.